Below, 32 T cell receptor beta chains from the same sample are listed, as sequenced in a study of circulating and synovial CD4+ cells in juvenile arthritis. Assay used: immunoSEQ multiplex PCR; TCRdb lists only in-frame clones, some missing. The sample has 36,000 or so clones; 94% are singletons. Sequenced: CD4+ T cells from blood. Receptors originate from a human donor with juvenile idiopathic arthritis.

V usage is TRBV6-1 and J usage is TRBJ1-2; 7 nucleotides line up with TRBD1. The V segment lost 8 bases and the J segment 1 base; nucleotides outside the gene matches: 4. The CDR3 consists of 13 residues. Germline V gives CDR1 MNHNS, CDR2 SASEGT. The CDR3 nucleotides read TGTGCCAGCGGGGGACAGCTTAACTATGGCTACACCTTC. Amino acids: CASGGQLNYGYTF.

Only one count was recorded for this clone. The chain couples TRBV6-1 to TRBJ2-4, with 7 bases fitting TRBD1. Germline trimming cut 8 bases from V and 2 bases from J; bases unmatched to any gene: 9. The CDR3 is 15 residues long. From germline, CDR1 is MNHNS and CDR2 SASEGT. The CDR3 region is CASLRGGLTKNIQYF. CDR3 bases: TGTGCCAGCCTTAGAGGGGGCTTGACCAAAAACATTCAGTACTTC.

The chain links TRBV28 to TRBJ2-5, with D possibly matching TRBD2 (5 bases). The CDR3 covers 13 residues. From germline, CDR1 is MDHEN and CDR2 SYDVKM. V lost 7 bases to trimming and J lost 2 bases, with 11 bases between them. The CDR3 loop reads CASTVATQETQYF. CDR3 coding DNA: TGTGCCAGCACGGTAGCGACTCAAGAGACCCAGTACTTC.

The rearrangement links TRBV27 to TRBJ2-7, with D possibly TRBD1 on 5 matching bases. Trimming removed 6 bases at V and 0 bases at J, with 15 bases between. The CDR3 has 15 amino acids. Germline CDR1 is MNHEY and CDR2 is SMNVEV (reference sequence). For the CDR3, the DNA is TGTGCCAGCAGCCGAGCTCCGACAGTCTCCTACGAGCAGTACTTC. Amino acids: CASSRAPTVSYEQYF.

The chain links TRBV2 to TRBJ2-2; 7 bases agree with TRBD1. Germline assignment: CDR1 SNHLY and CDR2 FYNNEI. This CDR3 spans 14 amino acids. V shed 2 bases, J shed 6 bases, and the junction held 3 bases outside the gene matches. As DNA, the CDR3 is TGTGCCAGCAGTGAACAGGGGGTTTCCGGGGAGCTGTTTTTT. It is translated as CASSEQGVSGELFF.

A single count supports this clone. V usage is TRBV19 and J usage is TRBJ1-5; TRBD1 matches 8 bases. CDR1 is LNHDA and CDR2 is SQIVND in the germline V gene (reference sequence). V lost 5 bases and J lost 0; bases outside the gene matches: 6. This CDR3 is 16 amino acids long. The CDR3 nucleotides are TGTGCCAGTAGTGCCCGACAGGGGTTTAGCAATCAGCCCCAGCATTTT. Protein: CASSARQGFSNQPQHF.

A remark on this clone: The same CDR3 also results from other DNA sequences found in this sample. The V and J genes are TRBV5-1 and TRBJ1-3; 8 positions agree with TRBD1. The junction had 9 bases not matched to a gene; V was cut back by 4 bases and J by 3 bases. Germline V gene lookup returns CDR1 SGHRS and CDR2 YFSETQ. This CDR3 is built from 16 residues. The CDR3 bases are TGCGCCAGCAGCCACTCCGACAGGGGTGGTGGAAACACCATATATTTT. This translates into CASSHSDRGGGNTIYF. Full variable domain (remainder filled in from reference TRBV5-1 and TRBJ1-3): KAGVTQTPRYLIKTRGQQVTLSCSPISGHRSVSWYQQTPGQGLQFLFEYFSETQRNKGNFPGRFSGRQFSNSRSEMNVSTLELGDSALYLCASSHSDRGGGNTIYFGEGSWLTVV.

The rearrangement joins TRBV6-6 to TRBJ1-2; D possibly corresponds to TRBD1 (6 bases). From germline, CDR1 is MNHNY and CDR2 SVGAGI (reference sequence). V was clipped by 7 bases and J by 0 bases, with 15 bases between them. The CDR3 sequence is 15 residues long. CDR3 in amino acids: CASTSGQGSNYGYTF. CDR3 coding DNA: TGTGCCAGCACGTCCGGCCAGGGGTCTAACTATGGCTACACCTTC.

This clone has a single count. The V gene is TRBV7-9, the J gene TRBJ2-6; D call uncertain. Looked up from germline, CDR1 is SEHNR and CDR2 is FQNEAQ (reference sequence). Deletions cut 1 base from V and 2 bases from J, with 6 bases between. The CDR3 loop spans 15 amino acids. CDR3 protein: CASSLVVAGANVLTF. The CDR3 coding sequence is TGTGCCAGCAGCTTAGTGGTAGCTGGGGCCAACGTCCTGACTTTC.

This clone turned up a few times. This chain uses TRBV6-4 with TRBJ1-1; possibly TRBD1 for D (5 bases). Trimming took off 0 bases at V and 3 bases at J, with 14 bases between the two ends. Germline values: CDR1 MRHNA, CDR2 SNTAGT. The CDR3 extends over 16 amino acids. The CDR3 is CASSDSLRGADTEAFF. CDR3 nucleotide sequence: TGTGCCAGCAGTGACTCCTTACGCGGGGCGGACACTGAAGCTTTCTTT.

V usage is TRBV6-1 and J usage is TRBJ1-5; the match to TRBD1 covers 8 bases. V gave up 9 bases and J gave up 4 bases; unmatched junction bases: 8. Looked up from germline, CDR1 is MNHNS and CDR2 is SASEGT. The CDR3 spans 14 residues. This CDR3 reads CASRQQGGNQPQHF. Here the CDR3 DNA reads TGTGCCAGTCGGCAACAGGGGGGGAATCAGCCCCAGCATTTT.

The CDR3 loop reads CAISEGDYQETQYF. The CDR3 DNA reads TGTGCCATCAGTGAAGGGGACTACCAAGAGACCCAGTACTTC. The rearrangement links TRBV10-3 to TRBJ2-5; tentative D call: TRBD2 (6 bases). The CDR3 is 14 residues long. The germline gives CDR1 ENHRY, CDR2 SYGVKD. V was pared by 3 bases and J by 0 bases, with 8 bases between.

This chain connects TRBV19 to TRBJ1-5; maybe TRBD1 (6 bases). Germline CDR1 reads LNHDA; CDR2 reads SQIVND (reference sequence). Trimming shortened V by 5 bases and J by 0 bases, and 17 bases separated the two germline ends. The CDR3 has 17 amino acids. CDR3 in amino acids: CASSPQGPTVSNQPQHF. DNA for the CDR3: TGTGCCAGTAGTCCACAGGGCCCAACCGTTAGCAATCAGCCCCAGCATTTT.

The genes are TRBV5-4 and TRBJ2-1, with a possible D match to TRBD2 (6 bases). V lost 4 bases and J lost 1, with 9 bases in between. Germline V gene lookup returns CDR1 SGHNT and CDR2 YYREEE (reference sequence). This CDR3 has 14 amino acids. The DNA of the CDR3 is TGTGCCAGCAGCCCCGGGGGATCCTACAATGAGCAGTTCTTC. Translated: CASSPGGSYNEQFF.

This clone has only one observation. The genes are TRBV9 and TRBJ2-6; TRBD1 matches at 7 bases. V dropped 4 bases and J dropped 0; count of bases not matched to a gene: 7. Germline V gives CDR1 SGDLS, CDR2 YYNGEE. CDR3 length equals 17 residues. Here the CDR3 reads CASSPRDRPSGANVLTF. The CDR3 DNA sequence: TGTGCCAGCAGCCCCCGGGACAGACCCTCTGGGGCCAACGTCCTGACTTTC.

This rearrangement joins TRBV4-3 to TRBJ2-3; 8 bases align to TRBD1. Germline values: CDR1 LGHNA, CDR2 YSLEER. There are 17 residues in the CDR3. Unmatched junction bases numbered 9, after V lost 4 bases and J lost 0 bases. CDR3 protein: CASSPWTGSHSTDTQYF. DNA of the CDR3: TGCGCCAGCAGCCCTTGGACAGGGTCCCATAGCACAGATACGCAGTATTTT.

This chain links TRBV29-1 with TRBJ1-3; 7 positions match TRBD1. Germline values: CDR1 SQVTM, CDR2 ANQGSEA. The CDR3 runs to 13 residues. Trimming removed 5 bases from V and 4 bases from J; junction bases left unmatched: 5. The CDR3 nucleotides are TGCAGCGTTCAGACAGGGTTGGGAAACACCATATATTTT. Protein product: CSVQTGLGNTIYF.

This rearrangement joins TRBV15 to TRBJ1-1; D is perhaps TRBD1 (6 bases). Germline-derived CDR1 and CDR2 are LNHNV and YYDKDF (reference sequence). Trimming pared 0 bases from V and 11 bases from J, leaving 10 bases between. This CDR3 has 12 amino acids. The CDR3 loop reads CATSRDWGGAFF. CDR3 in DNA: TGTGCCACCAGCAGAGATTGGGGGGGCGCTTTCTTT. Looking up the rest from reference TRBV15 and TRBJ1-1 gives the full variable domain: DAMVIQNPRYQVTQFGKPVTLSCSQTLNHNVMYWYQQKSSQAPKLLFHYYDKDFNNEADTPDNFQSRRPNTSFCFLDIRSPGLGDTAMYLCATSRDWGGAFFGQGTRLTVV.

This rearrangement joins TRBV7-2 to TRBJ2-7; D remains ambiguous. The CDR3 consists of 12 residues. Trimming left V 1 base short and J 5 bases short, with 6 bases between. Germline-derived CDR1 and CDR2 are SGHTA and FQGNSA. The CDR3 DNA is TGTGCCAGCAGCTTAGACATGGACGAGCAGTACTTC. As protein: CASSLDMDEQYF.

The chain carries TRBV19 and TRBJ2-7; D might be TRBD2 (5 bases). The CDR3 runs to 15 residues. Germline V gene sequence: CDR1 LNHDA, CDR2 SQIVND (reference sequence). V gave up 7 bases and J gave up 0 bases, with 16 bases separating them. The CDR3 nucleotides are TGTGCCAGTAAGGTTAGGAGGAGGTTCTCCTACGAGCAGTACTTC. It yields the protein CASKVRRRFSYEQYF. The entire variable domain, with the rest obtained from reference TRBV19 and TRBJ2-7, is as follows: DGGITQSPKYLFRKEGQNVTLSCEQNLNHDAMYWYRQDPGQGLRLIYYSQIVNDFQKGDIAEGYSVSREKKESFPLTVTSAQKNPTAFYLCASKVRRRFSYEQYFGPGTRLTVT.

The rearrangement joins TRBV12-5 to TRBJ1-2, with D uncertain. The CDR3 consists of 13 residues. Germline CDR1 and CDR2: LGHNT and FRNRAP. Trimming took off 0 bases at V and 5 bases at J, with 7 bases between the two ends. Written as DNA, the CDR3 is TGTGCTAGTGGTTTGGTACGGGGTTATGGCTACACCTTC. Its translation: CASGLVRGYGYTF.

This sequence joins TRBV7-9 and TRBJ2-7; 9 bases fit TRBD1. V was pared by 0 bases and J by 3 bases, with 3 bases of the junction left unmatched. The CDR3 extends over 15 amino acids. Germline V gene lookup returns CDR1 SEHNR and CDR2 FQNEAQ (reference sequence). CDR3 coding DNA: TGTGCCAGCAGCTTAGCTGGGACAGGGCTCTACGAGCAGTACTTC. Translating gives CASSLAGTGLYEQYF.

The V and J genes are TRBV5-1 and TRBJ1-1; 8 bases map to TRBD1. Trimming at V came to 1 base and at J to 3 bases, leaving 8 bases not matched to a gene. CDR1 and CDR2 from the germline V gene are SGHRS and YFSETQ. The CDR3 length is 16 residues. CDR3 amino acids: CASSLTGTGGYTEAFF. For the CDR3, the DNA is TGCGCCAGCAGCTTGACCGGGACAGGCGGTTACACTGAAGCTTTCTTT.

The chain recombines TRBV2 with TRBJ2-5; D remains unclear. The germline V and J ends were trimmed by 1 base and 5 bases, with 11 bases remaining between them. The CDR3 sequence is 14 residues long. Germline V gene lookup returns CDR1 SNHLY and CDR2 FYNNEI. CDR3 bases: TGTGCCAGCAGTGAAGAGCCCTTTATTGAGACCCAGTACTTC. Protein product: CASSEEPFIETQYF.

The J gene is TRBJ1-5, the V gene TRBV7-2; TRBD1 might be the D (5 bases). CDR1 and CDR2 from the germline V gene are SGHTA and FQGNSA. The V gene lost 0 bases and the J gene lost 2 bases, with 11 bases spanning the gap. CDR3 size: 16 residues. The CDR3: CASSLAPGIGNQPQHF. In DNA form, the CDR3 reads TGTGCCAGCAGCTTAGCCCCAGGGATTGGCAATCAGCCCCAGCATTTT.

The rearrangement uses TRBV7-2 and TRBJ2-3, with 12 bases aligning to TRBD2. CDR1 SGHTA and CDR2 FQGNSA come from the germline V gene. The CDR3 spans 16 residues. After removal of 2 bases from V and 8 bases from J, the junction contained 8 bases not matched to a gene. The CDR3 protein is CASSLHRLAGVGTQYF. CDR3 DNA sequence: TGTGCCAGCAGCTTACACCGACTAGCGGGGGTCGGTACGCAGTATTTT.

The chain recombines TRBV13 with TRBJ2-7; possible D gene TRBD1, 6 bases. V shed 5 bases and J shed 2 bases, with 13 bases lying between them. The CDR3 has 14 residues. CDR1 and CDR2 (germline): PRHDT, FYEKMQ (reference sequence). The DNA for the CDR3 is TGTGCCAGCAGCCCTACAGGGATCCCCTACGAGCAGTACTTC. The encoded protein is CASSPTGIPYEQYF.

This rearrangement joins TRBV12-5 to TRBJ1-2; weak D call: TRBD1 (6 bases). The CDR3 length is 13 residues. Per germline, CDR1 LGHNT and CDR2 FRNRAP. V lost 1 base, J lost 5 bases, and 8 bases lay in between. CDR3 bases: TGTGCTAGTGGTTTGGGGACAGATTATGGCTACACCTTC. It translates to CASGLGTDYGYTF. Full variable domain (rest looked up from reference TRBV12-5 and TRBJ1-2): DARVTQTPRHKVTEMGQEVTMRCQPILGHNTVFWYRQTMMQGLELLAYFRNRAPLDDSGMPKDRFSAEMPDATLATLKIQPSEPRDSAVYFCASGLGTDYGYTFGSGTRLTVV.

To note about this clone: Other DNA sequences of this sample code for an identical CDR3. The CDR3 bases are TGTGCCAGCAGCCCCGGTAATTCACCCCTCCACTTT. It yields the protein CASSPGNSPLHF. The rearrangement links TRBV7-2 to TRBJ1-6; D uncertain. Germline V gene data show CDR1 as SGHTA and CDR2 as FQGNSA. Trimming stripped 5 bases from V and 6 bases from J, with 5 bases between. The CDR3 runs 12 residues.

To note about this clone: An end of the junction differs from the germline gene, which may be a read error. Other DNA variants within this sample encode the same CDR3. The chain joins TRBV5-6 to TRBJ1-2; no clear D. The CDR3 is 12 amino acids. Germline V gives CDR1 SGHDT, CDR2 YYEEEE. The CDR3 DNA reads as TGTGCCAGCAGCTTGTCTAGCTATGGCTACACTTTC. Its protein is CASSLSSYGYTF.

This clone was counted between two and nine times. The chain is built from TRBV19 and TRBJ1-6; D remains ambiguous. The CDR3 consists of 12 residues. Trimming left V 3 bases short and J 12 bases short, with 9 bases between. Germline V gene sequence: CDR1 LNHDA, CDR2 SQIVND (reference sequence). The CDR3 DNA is TGTGCCAGTAGTATCCCGTCTAGACCCCTCCACTTT. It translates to CASSIPSRPLHF.

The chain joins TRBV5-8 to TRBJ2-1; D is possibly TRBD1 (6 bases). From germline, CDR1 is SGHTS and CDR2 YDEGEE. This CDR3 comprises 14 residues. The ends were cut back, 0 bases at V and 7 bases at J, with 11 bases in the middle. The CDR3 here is CASSLEGRGNEQFF. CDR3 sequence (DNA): TGTGCCAGCAGCTTGGAGGGCAGGGGAAATGAGCAGTTCTTC.